This TCR beta chain was identified during a study of cytomegalovirus exposure and HLA in healthy donors. The PCR made use of 60 Vbeta and 13 Jbeta primers. Sequencing used immunoSEQ multiplex PCR; TCRdb keeps in-frame clones, though not all of them. The profile shows 150,000 to 200,000 clones, 87% of them singletons. V shed 3 bases and J 9 bases; nucleotides not matched to a gene: 11. The CDR3 has 14 residues. Germline lookup yields CDR1 MDHEN and CDR2 SYDVKM. V usage is TRBV28 and J usage is TRBJ2-7; 7 bases match TRBD1. The sequencing input was PBMCs. This sequence was found in a woman aged 30 to 39 in good health and CMV-seronegative. The CDR3 loop is CASSLGTALRGQYF. The CDR3, as DNA: TGTGCCAGCAGTTTGGGGACAGCACTACGAGGGCAGTACTTC.